This is a list of T cell receptor beta chains from one sample in a study of radiation and T cells in renal cell carcinoma. Profiled with immunoSEQ multiplex PCR; TCRdb holds only in-frame clones, not every one. The sample holds some 120,000 clones, roughly 80% seen once. The input for sequencing was blood, taken from a patient whose treatment included radiotherapy and nephrectomy. Every receptor here comes from a woman aged 55-70 years with renal cell carcinoma. Both conserved end residues are part of each CDR3. The D gene is left open where the match is weak. Only part of the rows carry a size: once, few, many, or a class if the clone is expanded.

d_gene	j_gene	v_gene	abundance	CDR3nt	CDR3aa
NA	TRBJ1-1	TRBV7-2	few	TGTGCCAGCAGCTACCTTTCGGGGGAAGCTTTCTTT	CASSYLSGEAFF
NA	TRBJ1-2	TRBV19	NA	TGTGCCAGTAACCTACAGGAAGGCTATGGCTACACCTTC	CASNLQEGYGYTF
NA	TRBJ2-3	TRBV9	NA	TGTGCCAGCAGCGCGACCCAGGGTGTCGGCACAGATACGCAGTATTTT	CASSATQGVGTDTQYF
NA	TRBJ2-1	TRBV27	NA	TGTGCCAGCAGCCCCGTAGCCGGGAGCTCCTACAATGAGCAGTTCTTC	CASSPVAGSSYNEQFF
TRBD2	TRBJ2-2	TRBV6-6	NA	TGTGCCAGCACCCGGGGGGGGAACACCGGGGAGCTGTTTTTT	CASTRGGNTGELFF
TRBD2	TRBJ2-3	TRBV11-3	NA	TGTGCCAGCAGCTTATCCCCAGCGGGGGGCACAGATACGCAGTATTTT	CASSLSPAGGTDTQYF
NA	TRBJ1-6	TRBV6-6	NA	TGTGCCAGCAGTTACTCGGGCTCACCCCTCCACTTT	CASSYSGSPLHF
NA	TRBJ2-1	TRBV15	NA	TGTGCCACCAGCATATTAGGACGGACGGCCAATGAGCAGTTCTTC	CATSILGRTANEQFF
NA	TRBJ2-6	TRBV19	once	TGTGCCAGTAGTATTCGGTCTGGGGCCTTCTCTGGGGCCAACGTCCTGACTTTC	CASSIRSGAFSGANVLTF
NA	TRBJ1-1	TRBV7-2	few	TGTGCCAGCAGCTTAGGGTACACTGAAGCTTTCTTT	CASSLGYTEAFF
TRBD1	TRBJ2-7	TRBV18	NA	TGTGCCAGCTCACCAGGGACAGAGGACGAGCAGTACTTC	CASSPGTEDEQYF
NA	TRBJ1-2	TRBV5-4	NA	TGTGCCAGCAGCTTGCCCAGGGAGGGGAGGAGCGGCTACACCTTC	CASSLPREGRSGYTF
NA	TRBJ2-7	TRBV11-1	NA	TGTGCCAGCAGCGAACAGGGAGTCCCAACCTACGAGCAGTACTTC	CASSEQGVPTYEQYF
NA	TRBJ2-7	TRBV19	NA	TGTGCCAGTAGTATAAGAAAGGCTTCCTCCTACGAGCAGTACTTC	CASSIRKASSYEQYF
NA	TRBJ1-4	TRBV5-1	NA	TGCGCCAGCAGCTTCCAGGAAGGAGAAAAACTGTTTTTT	CASSFQEGEKLFF
NA	TRBJ2-2	TRBV29-1	NA	TGCAGCGTGACAGGTCGGGCTGATGTCGGGGAGCTGTTTTTT	CSVTGRADVGELFF
NA	TRBJ2-4	TRBV18	NA	TGTGCCAGCTCACCCAGCACCGAAAACATTCAGTACTTC	CASSPSTENIQYF
NA	TRBJ2-3	TRBV9	NA	TGTGCCAGCAGCGTAGAGGGCACAGATACGCAGTATTTT	CASSVEGTDTQYF
NA	TRBJ2-1	TRBV6-1	NA	TGTGCCAGCAGTTATTCCGGTGAGCAGTTCTTC	CASSYSGEQFF
TRBD2	TRBJ2-2	TRBV28	NA	TGTGCCAGCAGTTTAGGGACTAGAAGTACCGGGGAGCTGTTTTTT	CASSLGTRSTGELFF
NA	TRBJ2-2	TRBV6-5	NA	TGTGCCAGCAGTTACTGGAGTTCCGGGGAGCTGTTTTTT	CASSYWSSGELFF
TRBD1	TRBJ2-1	TRBV27	once	TGTGCCAGCAGGCAAGACAGGGAAGGTTACAATGAGCAGTTCTTC	CASRQDREGYNEQFF
TRBD1	TRBJ1-3	TRBV18	few	TGTGCCAGCTCACCGGGACAGCTTCCTAACACCATATATTTT	CASSPGQLPNTIYF
TRBD1	TRBJ1-4	TRBV7-2	NA	TGTGCCAGCAGCATCCGGGACAGGTTCGACTATAATGAAAAACTGTTTTTT	CASSIRDRFDYNEKLFF
TRBD1	TRBJ1-6	TRBV29-1	NA	TGCAGCGTAGCGACAGGGGAGGCAGTTTCACCCCTCCACTTT	CSVATGEAVSPLHF
TRBD2	TRBJ2-1	TRBV7-6	NA	TGTGCCAGCAGCTTAGGGATTGGGACTAGCGGGGGGGCAAATGAGCAGTTCTTC	CASSLGIGTSGGANEQFF
NA	TRBJ2-1	TRBV7-2	NA	TGTGCCAGCAGCTGGACATTGCTCGAGCAGTTCTTC	CASSWTLLEQFF
TRBD1	TRBJ1-3	TRBV9	NA	TGTGCCAGCAGCCCGCGTCCCGGGACAGGGTTTGGAAACACCATATATTTT	CASSPRPGTGFGNTIYF
NA	TRBJ1-3	TRBV14	NA	TGTGCCAGCAGCCAATCGGACACGGTCTCTGGAAACACCATATATTTT	CASSQSDTVSGNTIYF
NA	TRBJ1-3	TRBV6-1	NA	TGTGCCAGCAGTGAACGGGCAGGTAGTGCTGGAAACACCATATATTTT	CASSERAGSAGNTIYF
TRBD2	TRBJ2-7	TRBV5-6	NA	TGTGCCAGCAGCATCCCTAGCGGGGGGGAGGCTTTTAGAGAGCAGTACTTC	CASSIPSGGEAFREQYF
NA	TRBJ2-7	TRBV15	NA	TGTGCCACCAGCACCCAGACAGGGAGGCACGAGCAGTACTTC	CATSTQTGRHEQYF
NA	TRBJ2-2	TRBV28	NA	TGTGCCAGCAGTTTATTCCCTCTGGGAGAGGGGGTCGTAGCCGGGGAGCTGTTTTTT	CASSLFPLGEGVVAGELFF
TRBD1	TRBJ2-6	TRBV27	NA	TGTGCCAGCAGTTTTTACCAGGGGGAGTTTTATGGGGCCAACGTCCTGACTTTC	CASSFYQGEFYGANVLTF
NA	TRBJ2-3	TRBV19	NA	TGTGCCACCCGGAGGGGCCCGGCGGCAGATACGCAGTATTTT	CATRRGPAADTQYF
TRBD1	TRBJ1-1	TRBV5-5	NA	TGTGCCAGCACTTGGACAGGCGAGAACACTGAAGCTTTCTTT	CASTWTGENTEAFF
TRBD2	TRBJ2-3	TRBV10-3	NA	TGTGCCATCAGTGAGAAGTCTAGCGGGAGAACAGATACGCAGTATTTT	CAISEKSSGRTDTQYF
NA	TRBJ2-7	TRBV4-2	NA	TGTGCCAGCAGCCAAGATAAGGCGACCTACGAGCAGTACTTC	CASSQDKATYEQYF
NA	TRBJ1-1	TRBV7-2	NA	TGTGCCAGCAGCACAAAATTCCAGGGGACTGAAGCTTTCTTT	CASSTKFQGTEAFF
TRBD2	TRBJ2-1	TRBV5-1	once	TGCGCCAGCAGCCCCACTAGCGGGAGTTACAATGAGCAGTTCTTC	CASSPTSGSYNEQFF